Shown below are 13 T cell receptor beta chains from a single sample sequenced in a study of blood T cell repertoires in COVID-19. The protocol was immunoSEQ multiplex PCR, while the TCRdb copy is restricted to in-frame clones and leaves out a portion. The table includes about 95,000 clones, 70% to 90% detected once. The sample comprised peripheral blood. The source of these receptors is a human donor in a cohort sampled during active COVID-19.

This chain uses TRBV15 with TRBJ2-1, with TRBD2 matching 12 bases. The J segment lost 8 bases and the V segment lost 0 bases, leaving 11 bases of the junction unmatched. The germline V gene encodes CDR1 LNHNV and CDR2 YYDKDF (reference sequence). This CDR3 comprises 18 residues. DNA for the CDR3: TGTGCCACCAGCAGAGATGTCCTAGCGGGGGGGTACGGGCATGAGCAGTTCTTC. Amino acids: CATSRDVLAGGYGHEQFF.

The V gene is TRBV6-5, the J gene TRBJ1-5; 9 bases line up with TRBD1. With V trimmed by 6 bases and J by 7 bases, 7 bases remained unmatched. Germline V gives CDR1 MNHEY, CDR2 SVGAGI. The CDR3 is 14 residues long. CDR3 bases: TGTGCCAGCAGCCCGGACAGGGGAGCACAGCCCCAGCATTTT. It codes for CASSPDRGAQPQHF.

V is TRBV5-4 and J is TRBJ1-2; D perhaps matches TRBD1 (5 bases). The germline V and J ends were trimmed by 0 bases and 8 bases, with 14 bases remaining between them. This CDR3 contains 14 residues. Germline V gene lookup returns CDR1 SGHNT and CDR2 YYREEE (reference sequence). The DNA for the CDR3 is TGTGCCAGCAGCTTGGCGGGCAGGGAAGAGGGCTACACCTTC. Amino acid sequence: CASSLAGREEGYTF.

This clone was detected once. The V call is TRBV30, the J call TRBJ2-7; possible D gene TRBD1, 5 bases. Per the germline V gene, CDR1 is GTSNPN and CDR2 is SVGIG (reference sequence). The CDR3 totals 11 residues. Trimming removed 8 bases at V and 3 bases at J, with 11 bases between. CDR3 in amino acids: CAQGQNYEQYF. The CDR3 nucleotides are TGTGCCCAGGGTCAAAACTACGAGCAGTACTTC. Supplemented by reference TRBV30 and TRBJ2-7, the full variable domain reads SQTIHQWPATLVQPVGSPLSLECTVEGTSNPNLYWYRQAAGRGLQLLFYSVGIGQISSEVPQNLSASRPQDRQFILSSKKLLLSDSGFYLCAQGQNYEQYFGPGTRLTVT.

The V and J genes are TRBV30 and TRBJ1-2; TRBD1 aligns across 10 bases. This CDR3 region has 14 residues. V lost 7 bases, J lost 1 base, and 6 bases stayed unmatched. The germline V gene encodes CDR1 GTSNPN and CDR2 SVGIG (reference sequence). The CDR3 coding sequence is TGTGCCTCTAGACAGGGGGCCTTTAACTATGGCTACACCTTC. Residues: CASRQGAFNYGYTF.

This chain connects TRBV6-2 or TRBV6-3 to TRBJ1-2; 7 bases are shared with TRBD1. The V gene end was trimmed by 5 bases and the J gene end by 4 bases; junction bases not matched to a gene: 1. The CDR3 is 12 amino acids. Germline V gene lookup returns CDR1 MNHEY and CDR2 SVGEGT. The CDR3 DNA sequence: TGTGCCAGCAGTCGGACAGGCTATGGCTACACCTTC. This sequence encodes CASSRTGYGYTF.

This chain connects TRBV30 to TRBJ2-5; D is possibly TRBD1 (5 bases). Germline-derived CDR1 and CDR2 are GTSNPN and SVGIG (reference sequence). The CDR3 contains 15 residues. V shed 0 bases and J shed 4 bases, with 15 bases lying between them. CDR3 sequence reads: CAWSVGAGLAETQYF. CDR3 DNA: TGTGCCTGGAGTGTAGGGGCAGGGTTAGCAGAGACCCAGTACTTC.

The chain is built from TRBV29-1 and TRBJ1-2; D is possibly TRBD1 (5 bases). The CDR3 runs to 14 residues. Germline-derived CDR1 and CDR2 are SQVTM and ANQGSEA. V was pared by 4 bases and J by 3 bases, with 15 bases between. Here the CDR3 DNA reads TGCAGCGTTGCTAGCGGGGCGTCTTACTATGGCTACACCTTC. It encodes CSVASGASYYGYTF.

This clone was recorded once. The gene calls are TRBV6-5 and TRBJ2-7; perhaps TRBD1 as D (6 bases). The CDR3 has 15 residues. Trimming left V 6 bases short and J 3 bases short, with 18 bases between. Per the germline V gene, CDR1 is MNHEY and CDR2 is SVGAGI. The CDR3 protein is CASSLPGHGDYEQYF. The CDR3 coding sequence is TGTGCCAGCAGCCTACCGGGACACGGGGACTACGAGCAGTACTTC.

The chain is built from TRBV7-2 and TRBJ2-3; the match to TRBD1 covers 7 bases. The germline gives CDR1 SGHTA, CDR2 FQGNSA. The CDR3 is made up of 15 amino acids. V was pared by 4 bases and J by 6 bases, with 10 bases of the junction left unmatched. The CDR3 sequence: CASSSRDREIDTQYF. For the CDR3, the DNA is TGTGCCAGCAGCTCACGAGACAGGGAAATTGATACGCAGTATTTT. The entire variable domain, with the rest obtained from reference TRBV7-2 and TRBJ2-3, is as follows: GAGVSQSPSNKVTEKGKDVELRCDPISGHTALYWYRQSLGQGLEFLIYFQGNSAPDKSGLPSDRFSAERTGGSVSTLTIQRTQQEDSAVYLCASSSRDREIDTQYFGPGTRLTVL.

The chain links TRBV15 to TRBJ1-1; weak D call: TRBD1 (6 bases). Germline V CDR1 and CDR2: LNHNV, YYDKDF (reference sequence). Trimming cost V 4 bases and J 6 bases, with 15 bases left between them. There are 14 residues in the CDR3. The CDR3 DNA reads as TGTGCCACCAGCATGCAGGACAGTCGCGCTGAAGCTTTCTTT. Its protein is CATSMQDSRAEAFF.

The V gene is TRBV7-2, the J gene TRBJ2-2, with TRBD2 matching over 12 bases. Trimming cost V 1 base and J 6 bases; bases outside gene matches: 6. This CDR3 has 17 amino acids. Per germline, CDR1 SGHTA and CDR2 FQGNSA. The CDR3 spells CASSLERRLAGAGELFF. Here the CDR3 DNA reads TGTGCCAGCAGCTTAGAAAGGAGACTAGCGGGGGCCGGGGAGCTGTTTTTT. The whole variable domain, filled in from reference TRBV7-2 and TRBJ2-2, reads GAGVSQSPSNKVTEKGKDVELRCDPISGHTALYWYRQSLGQGLEFLIYFQGNSAPDKSGLPSDRFSAERTGGSVSTLTIQRTQQEDSAVYLCASSLERRLAGAGELFFGEGSRLTVL.

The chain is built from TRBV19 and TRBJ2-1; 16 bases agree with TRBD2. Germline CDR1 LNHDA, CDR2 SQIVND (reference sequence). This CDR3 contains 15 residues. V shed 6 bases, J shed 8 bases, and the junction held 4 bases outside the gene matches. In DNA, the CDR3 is TGTGCCAGTAGAGGGACTAGCGGGGGGGCCGATGAGCAGTTCTTC. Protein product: CASRGTSGGADEQFF. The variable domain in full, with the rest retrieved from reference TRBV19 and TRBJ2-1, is DGGITQSPKYLFRKEGQNVTLSCEQNLNHDAMYWYRQDPGQGLRLIYYSQIVNDFQKGDIAEGYSVSREKKESFPLTVTSAQKNPTAFYLCASRGTSGGADEQFFGPGTRLTVL.